A single sample gave rise to the 18 T cell receptor beta chains below, sequenced in a study of technical replicates of blood from several donors. The repertoire was sequenced with immunoSEQ multiplex PCR; TCRdb's copy has only in-frame clones and lacks some. The sample consists of some 64,000 clones, 80% to 95% of them appearing once. Material for sequencing was PBMCs. The receptor set was obtained from a human donor in good health. Some clones in this sample may be carry-over from other donors' samples.

The chain links TRBV7-2 to TRBJ1-4; 9 nucleotides match TRBD1. CDR3 size: 14 residues. The ends lost 5 bases at V and 12 bases at J; junction bases unmatched: 10. Germline V gene data show CDR1 as SGHTA and CDR2 as FQGNSA. Here the CDR3 reads CASSLETGGGELFF. The CDR3, as DNA: TGTGCCAGCAGCCTAGAGACAGGGGGAGGGGAACTGTTTTTT.

This clone is a singleton in its sample. This sequence joins TRBV5-1 and TRBJ1-1, with TRBD1 as a possible D gene (5 bases). CDR1 is SGHRS and CDR2 is YFSETQ in the germline V gene. CDR3 length equals 15 residues. Trimming removed 7 bases at V and 0 bases at J, with 16 bases between. In DNA, the CDR3 is TGCGCCAGCGGTTGGGGCGGGGGGATGAACACTGAAGCTTTCTTT. It yields the protein CASGWGGGMNTEAFF.

This chain uses TRBV27 with TRBJ1-1; D might be TRBD1 (5 bases). Germline CDR1 MNHEY, CDR2 SMNVEV (reference sequence). There are 16 residues in the CDR3. V lost 3 bases, J lost 5 bases, and 19 bases lay in between. CDR3 sequence: CASSFIMSQGRTEAFF. DNA of the CDR3: TGTGCCAGCAGTTTCATTATGTCCCAGGGTAGGACTGAAGCTTTCTTT.

The chain combines TRBV30 with TRBJ2-1; 8 bases are a match to TRBD2. The CDR3 consists of 13 residues. Germline lookup yields CDR1 GTSNPN and CDR2 SVGIG (reference sequence). V shed 1 base, J shed 7 bases, and the junction held 3 bases outside the gene matches. Written as DNA, the CDR3 is TGTGCCTGGAGTGCGGGAGGGCTAAATGAGCAGTTCTTC. It translates to CAWSAGGLNEQFF.

The V gene is TRBV4-1, the J gene TRBJ1-1; 7 bases agree with TRBD1. The V gene end was trimmed by 4 bases and the J gene end by 5 bases; junction bases not matched to a gene: 1. Germline V gene data show CDR1 as MGHRA and CDR2 as YSYEKL. There are 12 residues in the CDR3. CDR3 region: CASSPGGTEAFF. The CDR3 coding sequence is TGCGCCAGCAGCCCAGGGGGAACTGAAGCTTTCTTT.

The chain combines TRBV9 with TRBJ2-1; 9 positions match TRBD1. Germline V gene lookup returns CDR1 SGDLS and CDR2 YYNGEE. The CDR3 runs to 15 residues. The ends lost 5 bases at V and 5 bases at J; junction bases unmatched: 8. In nucleotides, the CDR3 is TGTGCCAGCAGTAAAACAGGGGGCTTCAACAATGAGCAGTTCTTC. Translation gives CASSKTGGFNNEQFF.

V usage is TRBV10-3 and J usage is TRBJ2-7; 7 bases match TRBD2. Germline-derived CDR1 and CDR2 are ENHRY and SYGVKD. V was pared by 3 bases and J by 4 bases, with 9 bases of the junction left unmatched. The length of the CDR3 is 15 residues. In DNA, the CDR3 is TGTGCCATCAGTGATGCCGGGACTAATATATACGAGCAGTACTTC. This sequence encodes CAISDAGTNIYEQYF.

The gene calls are TRBV5-1 and TRBJ2-1, with 8 bases lining up with TRBD2. CDR3 length: 15 residues. Germline-derived CDR1 and CDR2 are SGHRS and YFSETQ. V gave up 2 bases and J gave up 3 bases; unmatched junction bases: 4. The CDR3 sequence is CASSFIAGSYNEQFF. For the CDR3, the DNA is TGCGCCAGCAGCTTTATAGCGGGGAGCTACAATGAGCAGTTCTTC.

The chain carries TRBV4-1 and TRBJ2-7, with 13 bases fitting TRBD2. The J segment lost 2 bases and the V segment lost 0 bases, leaving 7 bases of the junction unmatched. Germline assignment: CDR1 MGHRA and CDR2 YSYEKL. CDR3 length equals 18 residues. The CDR3 protein is CASSQDGLAGVVAYEQYF. The CDR3 DNA reads as TGCGCCAGCAGCCAAGACGGACTAGCGGGGGTTGTGGCCTACGAGCAGTACTTC.

The chain couples TRBV5-1 to TRBJ1-2; D ambiguous. The CDR3 is 15 residues long. Germline assignment: CDR1 SGHRS and CDR2 YFSETQ. Trimming stripped 4 bases from V and 3 bases from J, with 16 bases between. CDR3 nucleotide sequence: TGCGCCAGCAGCCGGGAGGCGATGTGGGACTATGGCTACACCTTC. Translating it yields CASSREAMWDYGYTF.

The chain links TRBV6-5 to TRBJ2-4; 9 bases fit TRBD1. The CDR3 runs to 16 residues. Unmatched junction bases numbered 10, after V lost 6 bases and J lost 4 bases. Germline V gives CDR1 MNHEY, CDR2 SVGAGI. CDR3 protein: CASSYGQGPPKNIQYF. DNA of the CDR3: TGTGCCAGCAGCTACGGACAGGGGCCCCCAAAAAACATTCAGTACTTC.

The chain couples TRBV5-5 to TRBJ2-5; D is possibly TRBD1 (6 bases). This CDR3 contains 15 residues. Between the trimmed V and J ends, which lost 0 bases and 1 base, there was a span of 10 bases. CDR1 is SGHKS and CDR2 is YYEKEE in the germline V gene (reference sequence). This CDR3 is CASSLGGGTQETQYF. CDR3 nucleotides: TGTGCCAGCAGCTTGGGTGGGGGCACCCAAGAGACCCAGTACTTC.

This rearrangement joins TRBV7-9 to TRBJ1-6; D not resolved. The V end lost 2 bases, the J end lost 7 bases, and 9 bases lay between the germline ends. The CDR3 totals 14 residues. Germline V lookup: CDR1 SEHNR, CDR2 FQNEAQ (reference sequence). CDR3 sequence (DNA): TGTGCCAGCAGCTTAATTCGAGCGAATTCACCCCTCCACTTT. Protein product: CASSLIRANSPLHF.

V is TRBV6-1 and J is TRBJ2-1; 10 bases agree with TRBD2. This CDR3 region has 17 residues. Germline V gives CDR1 MNHNS, CDR2 SASEGT. Germline trimming cut 3 bases from V and 4 bases from J; bases unmatched to any gene: 9. CDR3 sequence (DNA): TGTGCCAGCAGTGACAGCCTGACTAGCGGGCCTTACAATGAGCAGTTCTTC. It specifies CASSDSLTSGPYNEQFF.

This clone was observed once. This chain links TRBV7-9 with TRBJ2-7; D call uncertain. In germline, CDR1 is SEHNR, CDR2 FQNEAQ (reference sequence). This CDR3 spans 17 amino acids. With 4 bases removed from V and 3 bases from J, the gap between germline ends came to 22 bases. In nucleotides, the CDR3 is TGTGCCAGCAGCTGTTGTCCCACACAACAGAAGTTCTACGAGCAGTACTTC. Its translation is CASSCCPTQQKFYEQYF.

The chain combines TRBV9 with TRBJ1-1, with D unclear. CDR3 size: 13 residues. Trimming shortened V by 0 bases and J by 4 bases, and 7 bases separated the two germline ends. In germline, CDR1 is SGDLS, CDR2 YYNGEE. The CDR3 sequence is CASSVAVFTEAFF. The CDR3, as DNA: TGTGCCAGCAGCGTAGCGGTGTTCACTGAAGCTTTCTTT.

In its sample, this clone was seen a few times. The genes are TRBV5-1 and TRBJ1-2; no firm D call. Trimming removed 3 bases from V and 7 bases from J, with 13 bases in between. There are 13 residues in the CDR3. Per germline, CDR1 SGHRS and CDR2 YFSETQ. The CDR3 is CASSYLQMSGYTF. CDR3 nucleotides: TGCGCCAGCAGCTACCTCCAGATGTCTGGCTACACCTTC.

This clone was picked up one time. This sequence joins TRBV5-6 and TRBJ2-7, with a possible D match to TRBD2 (6 bases). CDR1 and CDR2 (germline): SGHDT, YYEEEE. The CDR3 covers 13 residues. V was cut by 4 bases and J by 7 bases, with 15 bases left in between. This CDR3 is CASSPGLAFEQYF. Written as DNA, the CDR3 is TGTGCCAGCAGCCCGGGACTGGCCTTTGAGCAGTACTTC.